The 32 T cell receptor beta chains presented below share a single source sample, sequenced in a study of response to subunit inactivated influenza vaccine listed by TCRdb under 2018. Library creation used RT-PCR. The run used an Illumina HiSeq 2500. The public reads were quality trimmed at Q25 with fastp and then assembled into clones with MiXCR by TCRdb, keeping productive beta chains. Identical CDR3 protein sequences are pooled into one entry, listed with their most common genes and DNA. For this sample there are about 180,000 distinct CDR3 sequences; around a tenth appear just once. The ten largest clones represent roughly 33% of the sample. The sample in question was CD8+ T cells sorted from PBMCs, obtained less than 30 months after vaccination. The origin of the receptors is a man aged 50 to 69 who received an inactivated influenza vaccine. Donor details come from another sample of the same person, matched by shared clones.

This clonotype has a count of ten or more. V gene TRBV10-2 combines with J gene TRBJ1-1, with D possibly matching TRBD1 (6 bases). Germline assignment: CDR1 WSHSY and CDR2 SAAADI. V lost 8 bases, J lost 1 base, and 17 bases lay in between. The CDR3 is 15 residues long. The CDR3 nucleotides read TGCGCCAGCTTTGGGGCGACAGGATGGAACACTGAAGCTTTCTTT. Translation: CASFGATGWNTEAFF.

This clonotype was observed a few times. The chain uses TRBV20-1 and TRBJ1-5; 7 bases fit TRBD1. V gave up 2 bases and J gave up 5 bases; unmatched junction bases: 3. Germline-derived CDR1 and CDR2 are DFQATT and SNEGSKA (reference sequence). CDR3 length: 13 amino acids. The CDR3 DNA is TGCAGTGCTAGAAAAGGGACAGATCAGCCCCAGCATTTT. Its protein is CSARKGTDQPQHF.

This clonotype was found many times. This sequence joins TRBV29-1 and TRBJ2-1, with 9 bases aligning to TRBD1. Looked up from germline, CDR1 is SQVTM and CDR2 is ANQGSEA. The trim removed 1 base at V and 12 bases at J, leaving 10 bases unmatched. This CDR3 has 14 residues. This chain's CDR3 is CSVEGGGGQGGQFF. For the CDR3, the DNA is TGCAGCGTTGAAGGGGGAGGGGGACAGGGAGGGCAGTTCTTC.

The rearrangement uses TRBV20-1 and TRBJ2-3, with 8 nucleotides matching TRBD1. V trimming: 6 bases; J trimming: 6 bases; junction bases outside the gene matches: 8. CDR3 size: 13 residues. CDR1 and CDR2 from the germline V gene are DFQATT and SNEGSKA (reference sequence). In DNA form, the CDR3 reads TGCAGTGCGGAGGACAGGGCCTCCGATACGCAGTATTTT. Translating gives CSAEDRASDTQYF.

This clonotype was found many times. The chain has TRBV4-1 and TRBJ1-5; D is unresolved. Germline V gene sequence: CDR1 MGHRA, CDR2 YSYEKL. The V and J ends lost 0 bases and 1 base respectively, with 7 bases between them. The CDR3 runs to 15 residues. The CDR3 DNA reads TGCGCCAGCAGCCAAGAACCACAAAGCAATCAGCCCCAGCATTTT. Translating it yields CASSQEPQSNQPQHF.

This clonotype was counted a few times. V gene TRBV6-2 or TRBV6-3 combines with J gene TRBJ2-3, with 10 bases aligning to TRBD2. The CDR3 contains 15 residues. Germline CDR1 reads MNHEY; CDR2 reads SVGEGT. V was pared by 4 bases and J by 3 bases, with 4 bases of the junction left unmatched. This CDR3 is CASSFTSGATDTQYF. The CDR3 nucleotides read TGTGCCAGCAGTTTTACTAGCGGGGCGACAGATACGCAGTATTTT.

This clonotype was observed a few times. The J gene is TRBJ2-1, the V gene TRBV20-1; tentatively, D is TRBD1 or TRBD2 (7 bases each). The V gene lost 3 bases and the J gene lost 8 bases, with 20 bases spanning the gap. The CDR3 runs to 15 residues. From germline, CDR1 is DFQATT and CDR2 SNEGSKA (reference sequence). As DNA, the CDR3 is TGCAGTGCTAGTTCAGGGGGAGGGAATTCGCATGAGCAGTTCTTC. It is translated as CSASSGGGNSHEQFF.

This clonotype was detected only once. The chain combines TRBV28 with TRBJ2-6, with D unresolved. This CDR3 comprises 17 residues. Germline loops: CDR1 MDHEN, CDR2 SYDVKM. The germline V and J ends were trimmed by 3 bases and 3 bases, with 15 bases remaining between them. CDR3 loop: CASSFLVGLGGANVLTF. CDR3 nucleotide sequence: TGTGCCAGCAGTTTTCTTGTAGGGCTAGGTGGGGCCAACGTCCTGACTTTC.

The V and J genes are TRBV2 and TRBJ2-3, with D possibly matching TRBD1 (5 bases). The CDR3 runs 16 residues. Germline V CDR1 and CDR2: SNHLY, FYNNEI. V lost 3 bases to trimming and J lost 3 bases, with 16 bases between them. The CDR3 protein is CASSDAGPLWTDTQYF. The CDR3 DNA reads TGTGCCAGCAGTGATGCAGGGCCCCTCTGGACAGATACGCAGTATTTT.

This clonotype was observed a few times. The chain combines TRBV6-2 or TRBV6-3 with TRBJ2-1, with D uncertain. Germline V gene data show CDR1 as MNHEY and CDR2 as SVGEGT. The CDR3 is made up of 16 amino acids. V lost 5 bases to trimming and J lost 4 bases, with 18 bases between them. CDR3 sequence: CASSPLERGLYNEQFF. The CDR3 DNA sequence: TGTGCCAGCAGTCCCTTGGAACGTGGATTGTACAATGAGCAGTTCTTC.

This clonotype was picked up many times. The chain links TRBV4-2 to TRBJ2-1, with 13 bases fitting TRBD2. This CDR3 spans 17 amino acids. Germline trimming cut 0 bases from V and 5 bases from J; bases unmatched to any gene: 4. Germline V gene data show CDR1 as LGHNA and CDR2 as YNFKEQ. The CDR3 spells CASSQDSGTSGDNEQFF. CDR3 DNA: TGTGCCAGCAGCCAAGATTCCGGGACTAGCGGGGACAATGAGCAGTTCTTC.

This clonotype was counted only a few times. This chain links TRBV9 with TRBJ2-2; 9 nucleotides match TRBD2. Germline V gives CDR1 SGDLS, CDR2 YYNGEE. This CDR3 comprises 17 residues. V shed 0 bases, J shed 7 bases, and the junction held 10 bases outside the gene matches. The CDR3 region is CASSVDGVAGAGGELFF. CDR3 coding DNA: TGTGCCAGCAGCGTAGACGGAGTAGCGGGAGCCGGCGGGGAGCTGTTTTTT.

The chain combines TRBV7-9 with TRBJ2-7; maybe TRBD1 (5 bases). V was cut by 4 bases and J by 2 bases, with 12 bases left in between. The CDR3 length is 14 residues. The germline V gene encodes CDR1 SEHNR and CDR2 FQNEAQ (reference sequence). The CDR3: CASSSGLYTYEQYF. CDR3 sequence (DNA): TGTGCCAGCAGCTCAGGGCTGTACACCTACGAGCAGTACTTC. The whole variable domain, remainder taken from reference TRBV7-9 and TRBJ2-7, is DTGVSQNPRHKITKRGQNVTFRCDPISEHNRLYWYRQTLGQGPEFLTYFQNEAQLEKSRLLSDRFSAERPKGSFSTLEIQRTEQGDSAMYLCASSSGLYTYEQYFGPGTRLTVT.

This chain uses TRBV3-1 with TRBJ1-5, with D hard to call. Trimming cost V 0 bases and J 2 bases, with 5 bases left between them. The CDR3 has 14 residues. Germline V gene sequence: CDR1 LGHDT, CDR2 YNNKEL (reference sequence). This CDR3 reads CASSQEVGNQPQHF. The CDR3 DNA follows: TGTGCCAGCAGCCAAGAAGTGGGCAATCAGCCCCAGCATTTT.

This clonotype was observed many times. This chain links TRBV5-1 with TRBJ1-1, with no clear D. V was clipped by 0 bases and J by 5 bases, with 11 bases between them. This CDR3 contains 14 residues. Germline values: CDR1 SGHRS, CDR2 YFSETQ. Here the CDR3 DNA reads TGCGCCAGCAGCTTGGTTGGGTCGGGGACTGAAGCTTTCTTT. Translating gives CASSLVGSGTEAFF.

This chain uses TRBV7-9 with TRBJ1-1; 10 nucleotides line up with TRBD1. Germline CDR1 SEHNR, CDR2 FQNEAQ (reference sequence). After removal of 5 bases from V and 5 bases from J, the junction contained 11 bases not matched to a gene. The CDR3 covers 16 residues. The DNA of the CDR3 is TGTGCCAGCAGCCCCCAACCGGGACAGGGGAGGACTGAAGCTTTCTTT. Translating it yields CASSPQPGQGRTEAFF. Full variable domain (rest looked up from reference TRBV7-9 and TRBJ1-1): DTGVSQNPRHKITKRGQNVTFRCDPISEHNRLYWYRQTLGQGPEFLTYFQNEAQLEKSRLLSDRFSAERPKGSFSTLEIQRTEQGDSAMYLCASSPQPGQGRTEAFFGQGTRLTVV.

This clonotype was observed a few times. The chain uses TRBV3-1 and TRBJ2-3; 8 bases align to TRBD1. Germline CDR1 reads LGHDT; CDR2 reads YNNKEL (reference sequence). The CDR3 has 15 amino acids. After removal of 3 bases from V and 2 bases from J, the junction contained 4 bases not matched to a gene. CDR3 DNA: TGTGCCAGCAGCCACGGGACAGGACACACAGATACGCAGTATTTT. Encoded protein: CASSHGTGHTDTQYF.

This clonotype occurred a few times. This chain connects TRBV6-2 or TRBV6-3 to TRBJ2-7; TRBD2 aligns across 7 bases. Germline CDR1 and CDR2: MNHEY and SVGEGT. This CDR3 comprises 12 residues. V lost 6 bases, J lost 3 bases, and 2 bases stayed unmatched. The CDR3 here is CASSRDYYEQYF. Written as DNA, the CDR3 is TGTGCCAGCAGCCGGGACTACTACGAGCAGTACTTC.

This clonotype was observed many times. The V call is TRBV29-1, the J call TRBJ2-3; 8 bases match TRBD2. J was trimmed by 4 bases and V by 1 base; bases with no gene match: 7. The CDR3 totals 15 residues. Germline CDR1 is SQVTM and CDR2 is ANQGSEA. The CDR3 spells CSVEGSGSRADTQYF. CDR3 bases: TGCAGCGTTGAAGGGAGCGGGAGTAGAGCAGATACGCAGTATTTT.

The sample holds a few counts of this clonotype. The chain is built from TRBV14 and TRBJ2-7, with D possibly being TRBD1 (5 bases). Germline-derived CDR1 and CDR2 are SGHDN and FVKESK. The CDR3 spans 16 residues. Trimming left V 0 bases short and J 0 bases short, with 12 bases between. This CDR3 is CASSQEFEQASYEQYF. As DNA, the CDR3 is TGTGCCAGCAGCCAAGAGTTTGAACAGGCCTCCTACGAGCAGTACTTC.

In DNA, the CDR3 is TGTGCCACCAGCAGGGAAGCGGGGGCCAGACTCACAGATACGCAGTATTTT. Protein sequence: CATSREAGARLTDTQYF. J is TRBJ2-3 and V is TRBV15; 8 bases match TRBD2. The ends lost 3 bases at V and 2 bases at J; junction bases unmatched: 10. Germline values: CDR1 LNHNV, CDR2 YYDKDF (reference sequence). The CDR3 sequence is 17 residues long.

This sequence joins TRBV11-2 and TRBJ2-7; D gene uncertain. Trimming took 1 base from V and 3 from J, leaving 7 bases between them. Germline-derived CDR1 and CDR2 are SGHAT and FQNNGV. This CDR3 region has 13 residues. DNA for the CDR3: TGTGCCAGCAGCTTAGGCCAAAACTACGAGCAGTACTTC. Its protein is CASSLGQNYEQYF. Complete variable domain (other parts from reference TRBV11-2 and TRBJ2-7): EAGVAQSPRYKIIEKRQSVAFWCNPISGHATLYWYQQILGQGPKLLIQFQNNGVVDDSQLPKDRFSAERLKGVDSTLKIQPAKLEDSAVYLCASSLGQNYEQYFGPGTRLTVT.

This clonotype was seen repeatedly, ten times or more. The chain links TRBV10-3 to TRBJ2-1; TRBD2 agrees at 9 bases. Trimming cost V 10 bases and J 0 bases; bases outside gene matches: 19. CDR3 length equals 19 residues. Germline V gene lookup returns CDR1 ENHRY and CDR2 SYGVKD. The CDR3 DNA reads TGTGCCACCGCTACCCCCGGGACTAGCAAGAAGAGCTCCTACAATGAGCAGTTCTTC. This encodes CATATPGTSKKSSYNEQFF.

This clonotype has more than one count but fewer than ten. V gene TRBV12-3 or TRBV12-4 combines with J gene TRBJ1-2; D call uncertain. Trimming took off 1 base at V and 2 bases at J, with 8 bases between the two ends. The CDR3 is 14 amino acids. CDR3 loop: CASSLVGKNYGYTF. The CDR3 DNA is TGTGCCAGCAGTTTAGTAGGCAAGAACTATGGCTACACCTTC.

This chain uses TRBV7-8 with TRBJ1-3; D is ambiguous. The V end lost 6 bases, the J end lost 4 bases, and 1 base lay between the germline ends. This CDR3 has 10 amino acids. The germline V gene has CDR1 SGHVS and CDR2 FQNEAQ. CDR3 loop: CASRGNTIYF. CDR3 in DNA: TGTGCCAGCAGGGGAAACACCATATATTTT.

V is TRBV6-2 or TRBV6-3 and J is TRBJ2-7; D not certain. The CDR3 sequence is 13 residues long. Deletions cut 2 bases from V and 7 bases from J, with 12 bases between. Germline V gene sequence: CDR1 MNHEY, CDR2 SVGEGT. This CDR3 is CASSYGWNGEQYF. The CDR3 DNA sequence: TGTGCCAGCAGTTACGGGTGGAACGGGGAGCAGTACTTC.

This rearrangement joins TRBV29-1 to TRBJ2-1, with D possibly being TRBD2 (5 bases). Trimming cost V 7 bases and J 5 bases, with 18 bases left between them. The CDR3 extends over 14 amino acids. CDR1 is SQVTM and CDR2 is ANQGSEA in the germline V gene. CDR3 loop: CSGVGRRIHNEQFF. In DNA form, the CDR3 reads TGCAGCGGCGTGGGCAGGAGGATCCACAATGAGCAGTTCTTC.

The table lists this clonotype with a few counts. This chain's CDR3 is CASSQDLPDTQYF. In DNA form, the CDR3 reads TGTGCCAGCAGCCAAGATTTACCAGATACGCAGTATTTT. The J gene is TRBJ2-3, the V gene TRBV14, with D uncertain. Trimming stripped 0 bases from V and 4 bases from J, with 5 bases between. Germline V CDR1 and CDR2: SGHDN, FVKESK. There are 13 residues in the CDR3.

Here the CDR3 DNA reads TGTGCCAGCTCACCATACCCGGAACTAGAGTTGAACACCGGGGAGCTGTTTTTT. It codes for CASSPYPELELNTGELFF. This rearrangement joins TRBV18 to TRBJ2-2, with a weak D call TRBD2 (5 bases). Germline-derived CDR1 and CDR2 are KGHSH and LQKENI. The V end lost 2 bases, the J end lost 1 base, and 17 bases lay between the germline ends. This CDR3 is built from 18 residues.

This clonotype was seen more than once but under ten times. The rearrangement joins TRBV5-6 to TRBJ2-3, with TRBD2 identical over 11 bases. The V gene end was trimmed by 4 bases and the J gene end by 1 base; junction bases not matched to a gene: 2. The CDR3 loop spans 15 amino acids. Looked up from germline, CDR1 is SGHDT and CDR2 is YYEEEE. CDR3 sequence: CASSVGLAGTDTQYF. Here the CDR3 DNA reads TGTGCCAGCAGCGTGGGACTAGCGGGCACAGATACGCAGTATTTT.

The chain recombines TRBV6-1 with TRBJ2-7; no reliable D call. Germline-derived CDR1 and CDR2 are MNHNS and SASEGT. CDR3 size: 13 residues. V lost 6 bases to trimming and J lost 6 bases, with 15 bases between them. Here the CDR3 reads CASSLMVTAEQYF. The DNA for the CDR3 is TGTGCCAGCAGCCTTATGGTCACAGCCGAGCAGTACTTC.

The V gene is TRBV20-1, the J gene TRBJ2-5; the D is unclear. Germline CDR1 and CDR2: DFQATT and SNEGSKA (reference sequence). Deletions cut 3 bases from V and 1 base from J, with 3 bases between. This CDR3 region has 11 residues. CDR3 sequence (DNA): TGCAGTGCTAGGGGCCAAGAGACCCAGTACTTC. This translates into CSARGQETQYF.